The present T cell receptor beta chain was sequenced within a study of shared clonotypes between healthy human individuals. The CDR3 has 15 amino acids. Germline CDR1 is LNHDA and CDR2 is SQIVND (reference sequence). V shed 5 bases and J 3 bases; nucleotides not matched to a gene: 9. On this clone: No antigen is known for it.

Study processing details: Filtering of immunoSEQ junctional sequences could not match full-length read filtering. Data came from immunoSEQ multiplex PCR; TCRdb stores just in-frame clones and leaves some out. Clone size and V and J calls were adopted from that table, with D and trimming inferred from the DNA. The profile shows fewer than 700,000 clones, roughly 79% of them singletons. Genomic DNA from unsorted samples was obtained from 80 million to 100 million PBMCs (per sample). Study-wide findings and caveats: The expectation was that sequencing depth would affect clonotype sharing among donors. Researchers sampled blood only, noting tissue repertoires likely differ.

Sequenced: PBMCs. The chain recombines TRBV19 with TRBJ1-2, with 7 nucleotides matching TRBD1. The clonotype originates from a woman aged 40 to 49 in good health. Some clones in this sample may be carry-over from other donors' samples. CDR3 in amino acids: CASSPGAGGDYGYTF. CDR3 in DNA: TGTGCCAGTAGTCCCGGAGCAGGGGGGGACTATGGCTACACCTTC. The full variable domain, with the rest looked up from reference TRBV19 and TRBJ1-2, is DGGITQSPKYLFRKEGQNVTLSCEQNLNHDAMYWYRQDPGQGLRLIYYSQIVNDFQKGDIAEGYSVSREKKESFPLTVTSAQKNPTAFYLCASSPGAGGDYGYTFGSGTRLTVV.